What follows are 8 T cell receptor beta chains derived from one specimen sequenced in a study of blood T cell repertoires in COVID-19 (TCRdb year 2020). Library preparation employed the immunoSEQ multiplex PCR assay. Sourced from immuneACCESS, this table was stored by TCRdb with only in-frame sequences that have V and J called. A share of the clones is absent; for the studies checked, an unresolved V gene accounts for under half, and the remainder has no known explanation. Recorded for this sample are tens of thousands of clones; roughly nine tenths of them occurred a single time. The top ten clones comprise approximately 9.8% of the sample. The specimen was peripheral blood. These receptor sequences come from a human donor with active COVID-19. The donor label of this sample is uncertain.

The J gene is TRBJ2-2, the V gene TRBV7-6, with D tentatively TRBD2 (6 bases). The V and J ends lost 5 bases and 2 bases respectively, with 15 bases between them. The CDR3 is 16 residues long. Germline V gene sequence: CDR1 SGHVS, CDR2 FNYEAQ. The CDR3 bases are TGTGCCAGCAGCATGCTTCCGGGACTTAACACCGGGGAGCTGTTTTTT. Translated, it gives CASSMLPGLNTGELFF.

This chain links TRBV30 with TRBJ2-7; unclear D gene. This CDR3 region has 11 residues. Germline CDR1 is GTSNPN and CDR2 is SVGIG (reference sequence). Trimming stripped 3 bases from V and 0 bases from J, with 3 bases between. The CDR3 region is CAWSYSYEQYF. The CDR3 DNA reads TGTGCCTGGAGCTACTCCTACGAGCAGTACTTC.

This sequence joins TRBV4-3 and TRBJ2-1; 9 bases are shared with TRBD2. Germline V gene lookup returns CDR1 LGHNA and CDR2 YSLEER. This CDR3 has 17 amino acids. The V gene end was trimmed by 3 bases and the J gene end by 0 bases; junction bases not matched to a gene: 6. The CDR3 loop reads CASSQPGSGGSYNEQFF. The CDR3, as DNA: TGCGCCAGCAGCCAGCCTGGTAGCGGGGGCTCCTACAATGAGCAGTTCTTC.

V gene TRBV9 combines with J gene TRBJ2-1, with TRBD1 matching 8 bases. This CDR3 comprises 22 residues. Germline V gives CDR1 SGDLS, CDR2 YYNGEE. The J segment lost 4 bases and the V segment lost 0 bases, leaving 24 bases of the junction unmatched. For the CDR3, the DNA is TGTGCCAGCAGCGTAGCTCCCCACGACTCCCCCTTGGACAGGGAGGAGTACAATGAGCAGTTCTTC. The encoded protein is CASSVAPHDSPLDREEYNEQFF.

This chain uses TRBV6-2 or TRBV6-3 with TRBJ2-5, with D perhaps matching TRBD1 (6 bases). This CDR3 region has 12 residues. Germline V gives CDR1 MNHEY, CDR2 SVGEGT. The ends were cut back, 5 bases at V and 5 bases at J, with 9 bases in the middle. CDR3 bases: TGTGCCAGCAGTCAGGGGAGTGAGACCCAGTACTTC. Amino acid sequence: CASSQGSETQYF.

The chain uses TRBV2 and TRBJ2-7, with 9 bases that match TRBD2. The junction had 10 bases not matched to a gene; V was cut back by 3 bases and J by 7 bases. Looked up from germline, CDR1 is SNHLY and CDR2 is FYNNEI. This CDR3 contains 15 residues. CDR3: CASSDLAREGWEQYF. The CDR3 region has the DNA TGTGCCAGCAGTGATCTTGCGCGGGAGGGTTGGGAGCAGTACTTC.

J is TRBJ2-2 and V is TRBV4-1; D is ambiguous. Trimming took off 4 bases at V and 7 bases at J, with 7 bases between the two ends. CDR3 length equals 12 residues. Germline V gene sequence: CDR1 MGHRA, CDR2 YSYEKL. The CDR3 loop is CASSPPFGELFF. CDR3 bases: TGCGCCAGCAGCCCCCCCTTCGGGGAGCTGTTTTTT.

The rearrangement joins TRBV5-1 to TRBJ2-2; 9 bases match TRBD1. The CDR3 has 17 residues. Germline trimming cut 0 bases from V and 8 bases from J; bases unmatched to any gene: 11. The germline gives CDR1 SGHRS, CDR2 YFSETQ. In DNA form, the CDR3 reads TGCGCCAGCAGCTTGGAGGCACCGGGACAGGGAGCGGGGGAGCTGTTTTTT. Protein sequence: CASSLEAPGQGAGELFF.